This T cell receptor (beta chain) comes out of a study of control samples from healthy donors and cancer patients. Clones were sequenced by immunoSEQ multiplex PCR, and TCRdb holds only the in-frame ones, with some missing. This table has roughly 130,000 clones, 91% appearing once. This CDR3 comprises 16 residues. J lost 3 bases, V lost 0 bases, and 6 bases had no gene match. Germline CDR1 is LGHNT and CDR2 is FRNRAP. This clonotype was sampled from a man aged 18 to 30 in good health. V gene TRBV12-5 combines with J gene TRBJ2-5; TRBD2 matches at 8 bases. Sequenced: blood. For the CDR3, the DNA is TGTGCTAGTGGTTTGGTACACGGGGGGGGAGAAGAGACCCAGTACTTC. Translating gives CASGLVHGGGEETQYF.